The rows below give T cell receptor beta chains drawn from one sample of a study of cytotoxic CD8 clonotypes in ibrutinib-treated CLL. Data came from immunoSEQ multiplex PCR; TCRdb stores just in-frame clones and leaves some out. The sample includes fewer than 400,000 clones, about 64% of them seen just once. The source was PBMCs, collected after 36 months of ibrutinib treatment. These TCRs come from a human donor with chronic lymphocytic leukemia. Each CDR3 is given with its conserved first and last residue. The D gene is left open where the match is weak. Size values are once, few and many counts, or a class for expanded clones, and some rows have none.

TRBD2 few TRBJ2-1 TRBV10-1 TGCGCCAGCAGTGAGCACCGATCTAGCGGCATCTACAATGAGCAGTTCTTC CASSEHRSSGIYNEQFF
. few TRBJ1-1 TRBV6-6 TGTGCCAGCAGTTACTCGAGAGGTTTGAACACTGAAGCTTTCTTT CASSYSRGLNTEAFF
. . TRBJ1-1 TRBV19 TGTGCCAGTAGTATCACAGGTCCGAACACTGAAGCTTTCTTT CASSITGPNTEAFF
. . TRBJ1-5 TRBV19 TGTGCCAGTAGTGTCGACAGATTCAATCAGCCCCAGCATTTT CASSVDRFNQPQHF
TRBD1 . TRBJ2-7 TRBV19 TGTGCCAGTAGTCCCCCCGGGACAGGGTTTTACGAGCAGTACTTC CASSPPGTGFYEQYF
. . TRBJ2-7 TRBV11-2 TGTGCCAGCAGCATGACTAGTTCCTACGAGCAGTACTTC CASSMTSSYEQYF
. few TRBJ1-1 TRBV7-3 TGTGCCAGCAGCTTGGTTCCGGTGATGAACACTGAAGCTTTCTTT CASSLVPVMNTEAFF
. once TRBJ2-5 TRBV28 TGTGCCAGCACCCCAGGCACAGAGACCCAGTACTTC CASTPGTETQYF
. . TRBJ2-7 TRBV7-2 TGTGCCAGCAGCTTAGATAGGGGGGCCTACGAGCAGTACTTC CASSLDRGAYEQYF
. . TRBJ1-1 TRBV19 TGTGCCAGTAGTGATACGGGGAGTACTGAAGCTTTCTTT CASSDTGSTEAFF
. . TRBJ2-3 TRBV11-2 TGTGCCAGCAGCTTAGGGGCTGCCTTCTATTTT CASSLGAAFYF
TRBD2 . TRBJ2-3 TRBV19 TGTGCCAGTAGGGGGCTAGCGGGAGGAAGAGATACGCAGTATTTT CASRGLAGGRDTQYF
. . TRBJ1-6 TRBV7-9 TGTGCCAGCAGCCCTAGGGAGCCATATTATTCACCCCTCCACTTT CASSPREPYYSPLHF
. . TRBJ1-1 TRBV18 TGTGCCAGCTCACAGCTAGAACAGGGCGAAGCTTTCTTT CASSQLEQGEAFF
. few TRBJ2-7 TRBV28 TGTGCCAGCAGAACAGGGCTCCCCTACGAGCAGTACTTC CASRTGLPYEQYF
. . TRBJ1-2 TRBV7-9 TGTGCCAGCAGCCCCGTCCGGGGGGGCTACACCTTC CASSPVRGGYTF
TRBD1 . TRBJ2-2 TRBV5-1 TGCGCCAGCAGTGGGACAGGGACGGGCACCGGGGAGCTGTTTTTT CASSGTGTGTGELFF
. . TRBJ2-7 TRBV2 TGTGCCAGCAGTGATTCGAACAGCTACGAGCAGTACTTC CASSDSNSYEQYF
TRBD1 . TRBJ2-3 TRBV9 TGTGCCAGCAGCGTAGAAGTCTTCAGGGGGCTTTCGGGAGATACGCAGTATTTT CASSVEVFRGLSGDTQYF
. . TRBJ2-7 TRBV5-1 TGCGCCAGCAGCATCGGGACCCAAGGGCGACATGGGGACGAGCAGTACTTC CASSIGTQGRHGDEQYF
TRBD2 . TRBJ2-2 TRBV9 TGTGCCAGCAGCGTGAGACTAGCGGGGACCGGGGAGCTGTTTTTT CASSVRLAGTGELFF
TRBD1 . TRBJ2-1 TRBV19 TGTGCCGCGCGGACAGGGGGCAATGAGCAGTTCTTC CAARTGGNEQFF
. few TRBJ2-5 TRBV11-3 TGTGCCAGCAGCCCCGGGGGCTGGCAAGAGACCCAGTACTTC CASSPGGWQETQYF
TRBD2 . TRBJ2-1 TRBV10-2 TGCGCCAGCTCACTAGCGGGAGCGGTCACCGGGGAGCAGTTCTTC CASSLAGAVTGEQFF
TRBD1 . TRBJ1-2 TRBV2 TGTGCCAGCAGTGGACAGGGGGCGTCCACTAACTATGGCTACACCTTC CASSGQGASTNYGYTF
. . TRBJ1-2 TRBV6-5 TGTGCCAGCAGCTTCAGGCGGGATAACTATGGCTACACCTTC CASSFRRDNYGYTF
. . TRBJ2-7 TRBV19 TGTGCCAGTAGTATACTCAGGCTGCGGCACCGCTCCTACGAGCAGTACTTC CASSILRLRHRSYEQYF
. few TRBJ2-5 TRBV18 TGTGCCAGCTCACCGGCTGGGTTCCAAGAGACCCAGTACTTC CASSPAGFQETQYF
. . TRBJ2-1 TRBV7-9 TGTGCCAGCAGCCTTAGCACCCTCCAGTTCTTC CASSLSTLQFF
. . TRBJ2-2 TRBV11-1 TGTGCCAGCAGCTTACGGACCGGGGAGCTGTTTTTT CASSLRTGELFF
TRBD1 few TRBJ2-2 TRBV10-1 TGCGCCAGCAGTGCTACAGACAGGGGGGACACCGGGGAGCTGTTTTTT CASSATDRGDTGELFF
. few TRBJ1-4 TRBV21-1 TGTGCCAGCAGCAAAGGTCACGGGACTAATGAAAAACTGTTTTTT CASSKGHGTNEKLFF
. . TRBJ2-7 TRBV9 TGTGCCAGCAGCCCAGATTCTACTTACGAGCAGTACTTC CASSPDSTYEQYF
. . TRBJ1-2 TRBV9 TGTGCCAGCAGCGTCCCGGGGGCCGGCTACACCTTC CASSVPGAGYTF
. . TRBJ2-7 TRBV18 TGTGCCAGCTCACCCCGGGCAACCACCTACGAGCAGTACTTC CASSPRATTYEQYF
TRBD2 . TRBJ2-3 TRBV7-2 TGTGCCAGCAGCACAACTAGCGGAACTCGGGCCCCCGATACGCAGTATTTT CASSTTSGTRAPDTQYF
. . TRBJ1-5 TRBV28 TGTGCCAGCAGTTTTGATCGGGGGGCAGTAAATCAGCCCCAGCATTTT CASSFDRGAVNQPQHF
. . TRBJ2-6 TRBV19 TGTGCCAGTAGTATAGGGGGGCTGGGGGCCAACGTCCTGACTTTC CASSIGGLGANVLTF
. . TRBJ2-7 TRBV5-1 TGCGCCAGCAGCTCCACGGGCGGGGCCTACGAGCAGTACTTC CASSSTGGAYEQYF
. . TRBJ1-1 TRBV7-2 TGTGCCAGCAGCTTACATAGGCAGGGCGGTACTGAAGCTTTCTTT CASSLHRQGGTEAFF
. . TRBJ2-1 TRBV5-1 TGCGCCAGCAGCTTGGAAAGGGGCCGGAATGAGCAGTTCTTC CASSLERGRNEQFF
. . TRBJ2-3 TRBV14 TGTGCCAGCAGCCAAGATTGGCTGTGGGGCACAGATACGCAGTATTTT CASSQDWLWGTDTQYF
. . TRBJ2-1 TRBV19 TGTGCCAGTAGTATAGGGAGACCCTACAATGAGCAGTTCTTC CASSIGRPYNEQFF
TRBD2 once TRBJ2-3 TRBV27 TGTGCCAGCAGTTTACGACCGGGAGGGGCGAAGGATACGCAGTATTTT CASSLRPGGAKDTQYF
. few TRBJ1-1 TRBV19 TGTGCCAGTTCCCATATTGGCCTTAAGAGGACTGAAGCTTTCTTT CASSHIGLKRTEAFF
TRBD2 . TRBJ2-4 TRBV28 TGTGCCAGCAGTCTCCCCACGACTAGCGGCGAATCGAACATTCAGTACTTC CASSLPTTSGESNIQYF
. few TRBJ2-7 TRBV2 TGTGCCAGCAGTGATGAAGGCTACGAGCAGTACTTC CASSDEGYEQYF
. . TRBJ2-7 TRBV6-6 TGTGCCATCAGTGACGGTGCCCTCGAGCAGTACTTC CAISDGALEQYF
TRBD1 . TRBJ1-1 TRBV7-9 TGTGCCAGCAGCTCTTCGACAGGGGGCCCTTCGGCGAAGGTAGCTTTCTTT CASSSSTGGPSAKVAFF
TRBD2 . TRBJ2-3 TRBV14 TGTGCCAGCAGCCAAGATAGGGAGCGGGAGGGCGAGGGCACAGATACGCAGTATTTT CASSQDREREGEGTDTQYF
TRBD1 . TRBJ1-3 TRBV4-1 TGCGCCAGCAGCGCCCGCCGGGGGCAGGGGGACACCATATATTTT CASSARRGQGDTIYF
TRBD1 . TRBJ2-2 TRBV2 TGTGCCAGCAGAATGGGACAGGGAGACACCGGGGAGCTGTTTTTT CASRMGQGDTGELFF
TRBD1 few TRBJ2-7 TRBV10-3 TGTGCCATCAGAAAGGGGGCTTACGAGCAGTACTTC CAIRKGAYEQYF